This T cell receptor (beta chain) came from a study of cytomegalovirus exposure and HLA in healthy donors. Study-level points and caveats: The study labeled 164 TCR beta chains cytomegalovirus-associated. One later analysis, an examination of the roughly 110 validation repertoires, found that first-cohort TCR clusters tended to co-occur in them.

As concerns this clone: What it binds is unknown.

Only in-frame clones appear in the TCRdb table, and some are missing; sequencing was by immunoSEQ multiplex PCR. Among 150,000 to 180,000 clones listed, 75% to 90% were seen once. Trimming cost V 0 bases and J 0 bases, with 14 bases left between them. This CDR3 spans 17 amino acids. In germline, CDR1 is SGHRS, CDR2 YFSETQ. This sequence was found in a man between 18 and 35 years old in good health and CMV-seropositive. The V gene is TRBV5-1, the J gene TRBJ2-3; perhaps TRBD1 as D (6 bases). The sequencing sample was made of PBMCs. The CDR3 nucleotides are TGCGCCAGCAGCTTGGCACCCAGGGGCGGGAGCACAGATACGCAGTATTTT. As protein: CASSLAPRGGSTDTQYF.